These 18 T cell receptor beta chains were sequenced from one sample in a study of OX40 agonist ivuxolimab in advanced cancers. Using immunoSEQ multiplex PCR, the repertoire was profiled, and TCRdb retains in-frame clones only, with some absent. The sample yields tens of thousands of clones, about 90% seen once. Sequencing was performed on CD4+ or CD8+ T cells sorted from blood, taken in a trial of the OX40 agonist ivuxolimab. The receptors stem from an adult with an advanced solid tumor such as melanoma, head and neck, liver or kidney cancer.

The chain uses TRBV4-2 and TRBJ2-3; no definite D call. The germline CDR1 and CDR2 sequences are LGHNA and YNFKEQ. V was trimmed by 0 bases and J by 2 bases, leaving 9 bases between them. The CDR3 runs to 15 residues. CDR3: CASSQDQLPTDTQYF. In DNA, the CDR3 is TGTGCCAGCAGCCAAGACCAACTACCCACAGATACGCAGTATTTT.

The chain recombines TRBV27 with TRBJ2-1; TRBD2 matches 8 bases. J gave up 6 bases and V 0 bases, and 10 bases lay outside the gene matches. This CDR3 has 17 residues. Germline CDR1 MNHEY, CDR2 SMNVEV (reference sequence). CDR3 amino acids: CASSLSPRTTSANEQFF. CDR3 in DNA: TGTGCCAGCAGTTTATCTCCCCGGACGACTAGCGCCAATGAGCAGTTCTTC.

This chain links TRBV7-9 with TRBJ2-2; a weak D match, TRBD1 (6 bases). The CDR3 is 13 residues long. Germline CDR1 reads SEHNR; CDR2 reads FQNEAQ (reference sequence). The ends were cut back, 5 bases at V and 6 bases at J, with 10 bases in the middle. The DNA of the CDR3 is TGTGCCAGCAGCATCAGGGGTCCCGGGGAGCTGTTTTTT. Its translation: CASSIRGPGELFF.

There are a few counts of this clone. V gene TRBV7-2 combines with J gene TRBJ1-1, with 7 bases that match TRBD1. This CDR3 region has 16 residues. Germline CDR1 is SGHTA and CDR2 is FQGNSA. V lost 0 bases to trimming and J lost 5 bases; unmatched junction nucleotides: 9. The CDR3 DNA reads TGTGCCAGCAGCTTAGCACAAGGGGGCGAGGGGACTGAAGCTTTCTTT. It is translated as CASSLAQGGEGTEAFF.

CDR3 DNA: TGTGCCAGCTCTTCCATAACTAATGAGCAGTTCTTC. Its protein product is CASSSITNEQFF. The chain carries TRBV5-4 and TRBJ2-1; D not resolved. CDR1 is SGHNT and CDR2 is YYREEE in the germline V gene (reference sequence). Trimming removed 7 bases at V and 7 bases at J, with 12 bases between. The CDR3 is 12 residues long.

J is TRBJ1-1 and V is TRBV2; D is ambiguous. The CDR3 sequence is 11 residues long. Germline CDR1 is SNHLY and CDR2 is FYNNEI. Trimming removed 3 bases at V and 11 bases at J, with 10 bases between. CDR3 coding DNA: TGTGCCAGCAGTGACTACCTCAATGCTTTCTTT. Translating gives CASSDYLNAFF.

CDR3 sequence: CASSFTGAQGYEQYF. CDR3 nucleotides: TGTGCCAGCAGCTTTACGGGGGCGCAAGGCTACGAGCAGTACTTC. The rearrangement uses TRBV7-9 and TRBJ2-7; D may correspond to TRBD1 or TRBD2 (6 bases each). From germline, CDR1 is SEHNR and CDR2 FQNEAQ (reference sequence). Trimming shortened V by 3 bases and J by 3 bases, and 15 bases separated the two germline ends. The CDR3 runs 15 residues.

The chain combines TRBV30 with TRBJ1-2, with 9 bases aligning to TRBD1. The length of the CDR3 is 12 residues. Germline values: CDR1 GTSNPN, CDR2 SVGIG (reference sequence). J was trimmed by 7 bases and V by 3 bases; bases with no gene match: 3. The CDR3 DNA reads TGTGCCTGGAGGGACAGGGGTAGTGGCTACACCTTC. Residues: CAWRDRGSGYTF.

To note about this clone: Other DNA variants within this sample encode the same CDR3. The chain employs TRBV25-1 and TRBJ2-7; the match to TRBD2 covers 8 bases. This CDR3 spans 14 amino acids. Germline lookup yields CDR1 MGHDK and CDR2 SYGVNS. Trimming cost V 1 base and J 6 bases; bases outside gene matches: 5. CDR3 sequence reads: CASSESGRAAEQYF. As DNA, the CDR3 is TGTGCCAGCAGTGAATCCGGGAGGGCCGCCGAGCAGTACTTC.

V usage is TRBV5-8 and J usage is TRBJ1-2; D gene unclear. The CDR3 has 12 amino acids. With 5 bases removed from V and 4 bases from J, the gap between germline ends came to 9 bases. Germline CDR1 and CDR2: SGHTS and YDEGEE. The CDR3 here is CASRTNLYGYTF. The CDR3 DNA is TGTGCCAGCAGAACAAACCTCTATGGCTACACCTTC.

As for this clone: This sample includes further DNA sequences coding for the same CDR3. The rearrangement uses TRBV27 and TRBJ2-3; D unclear. The V gene's germline CDR1 is MNHEY and CDR2 SMNVEV (reference sequence). The V end was cut by 2 bases, the J end by 3 bases, with 0 bases between. The CDR3 length is 11 residues. The CDR3 DNA sequence: TGTGCCAGCAGTTTAACAGATACGCAGTATTTT. Translating gives CASSLTDTQYF.

V gene TRBV19 combines with J gene TRBJ2-5, with unresolved D. The germline V gene encodes CDR1 LNHDA and CDR2 SQIVND (reference sequence). This CDR3 is 14 amino acids long. The ends were cut back, 3 bases at V and 2 bases at J, with 10 bases in the middle. The CDR3 reads CASSIPSQQETQYF. The DNA for the CDR3 is TGTGCCAGTAGTATCCCGTCGCAGCAAGAGACCCAGTACTTC.

This chain links TRBV4-1 with TRBJ2-7, with 11 positions matching TRBD2. The length of the CDR3 is 15 residues. CDR1 is MGHRA, CDR2 YSYEKL, per germline. Trimming at V came to 4 bases and at J to 3 bases, leaving 5 bases not matched to a gene. CDR3 amino acids: CASSPIAGGSYEQYF. The DNA for the CDR3 is TGCGCCAGCAGCCCAATAGCGGGAGGGAGCTACGAGCAGTACTTC.

The chain couples TRBV27 to TRBJ2-1; D is perhaps TRBD1 or TRBD2 (5 bases each). Deletions cut 0 bases from V and 5 bases from J, with 11 bases between. Germline lookup yields CDR1 MNHEY and CDR2 SMNVEV (reference sequence). The CDR3 extends over 15 amino acids. The DNA of the CDR3 is TGTGCCAGCAGTTTATCGTGGGGACCCCACAATGAGCAGTTCTTC. Translating it yields CASSLSWGPHNEQFF.

The V call is TRBV11-1, the J call TRBJ2-5; 7 nucleotides line up with TRBD2. The CDR3 is 16 residues long. V lost 0 bases to trimming and J lost 4 bases; unmatched junction nucleotides: 8. CDR1 SGHAT and CDR2 FQDESV come from the germline V gene (reference sequence). This chain's CDR3 is CASSLAGRGPGETQYF. DNA for the CDR3: TGTGCCAGCAGCTTAGCGGGGAGGGGACCGGGAGAGACCCAGTACTTC. Supplemented by reference TRBV11-1 and TRBJ2-5, the full variable domain reads EAEVAQSPRYKITEKSQAVAFWCDPISGHATLYWYRQILGQGPELLVQFQDESVVDDSQLPKDRFSAERLKGVDSTLKIQPAELGDSAMYLCASSLAGRGPGETQYFGPGTRLLVL.

V and J are TRBV27 and TRBJ2-1; 12 nucleotides match TRBD2. This CDR3 contains 16 residues. V shed 3 bases, J shed 5 bases, and the junction held 5 bases outside the gene matches. Per germline, CDR1 MNHEY and CDR2 SMNVEV (reference sequence). DNA of the CDR3: TGTGCCAGCAGTTTTCGGACTAGCGGGAACAACAATGAGCAGTTCTTC. As protein: CASSFRTSGNNNEQFF.

The V gene is TRBV18, the J gene TRBJ2-5; 11 bases are a match to TRBD1. The J segment lost 5 bases and the V segment lost 7 bases, leaving 6 bases of the junction unmatched. This CDR3 contains 14 residues. Per germline, CDR1 KGHSH and CDR2 LQKENI. CDR3 sequence reads: CASLRDRGIETQYF. For the CDR3, the DNA is TGTGCCAGCTTAAGGGACAGGGGGATCGAGACCCAGTACTTC.

The J gene is TRBJ2-1, the V gene TRBV28; tentative D call: TRBD1 (5 bases). V lost 5 bases, J lost 9 bases, and 14 bases lay in between. Germline CDR1 is MDHEN and CDR2 is SYDVKM. The CDR3 totals 13 residues. The CDR3 region has the DNA TGTGCCAGCAGTCCTCCTCAGGGTACTGAGCAGTTCTTC. Its protein is CASSPPQGTEQFF.